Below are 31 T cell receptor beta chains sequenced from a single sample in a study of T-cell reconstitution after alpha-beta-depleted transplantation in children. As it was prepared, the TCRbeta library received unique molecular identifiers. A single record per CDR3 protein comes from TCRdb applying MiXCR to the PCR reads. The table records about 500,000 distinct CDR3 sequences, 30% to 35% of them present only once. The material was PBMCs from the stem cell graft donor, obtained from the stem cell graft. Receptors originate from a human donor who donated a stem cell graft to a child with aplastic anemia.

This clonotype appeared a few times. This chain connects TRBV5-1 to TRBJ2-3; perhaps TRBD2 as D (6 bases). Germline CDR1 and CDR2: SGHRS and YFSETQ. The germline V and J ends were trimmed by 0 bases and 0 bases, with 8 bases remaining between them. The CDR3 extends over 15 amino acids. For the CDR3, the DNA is TGCGCCAGCAGCTTGGGTGCGGGAAGCACAGATACGCAGTATTTT. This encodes CASSLGAGSTDTQYF.

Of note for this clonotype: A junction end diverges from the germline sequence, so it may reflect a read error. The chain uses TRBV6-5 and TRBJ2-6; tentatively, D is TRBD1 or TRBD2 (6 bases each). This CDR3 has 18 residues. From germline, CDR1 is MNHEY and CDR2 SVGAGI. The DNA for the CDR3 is TGTGCCAGCAGTTACAATGTGGCAGGGGACTCTGGGGCCAACGGCCTGACTTTC. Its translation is CASSYNVAGDSGANGLTF.

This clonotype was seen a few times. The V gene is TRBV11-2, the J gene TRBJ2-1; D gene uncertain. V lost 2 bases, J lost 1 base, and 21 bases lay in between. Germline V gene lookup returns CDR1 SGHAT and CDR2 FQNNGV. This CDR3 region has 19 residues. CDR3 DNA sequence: TGTGCCAGCAGCTTACTCCAGACACCGATCGACTTTTCCTACAATGAGCAGTTCTTC. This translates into CASSLLQTPIDFSYNEQFF.

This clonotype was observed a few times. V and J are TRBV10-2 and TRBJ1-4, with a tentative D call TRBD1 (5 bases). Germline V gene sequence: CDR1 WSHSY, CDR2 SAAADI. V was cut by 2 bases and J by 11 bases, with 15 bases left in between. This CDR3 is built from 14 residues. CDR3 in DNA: TGCGCCAGCAGTGAGGGGGGATCCGGAAGGAAACTGTTTTTT. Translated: CASSEGGSGRKLFF.

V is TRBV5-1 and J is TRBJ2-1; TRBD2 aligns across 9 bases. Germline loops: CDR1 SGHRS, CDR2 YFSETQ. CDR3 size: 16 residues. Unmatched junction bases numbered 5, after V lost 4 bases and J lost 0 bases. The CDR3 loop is CASSGLALSSYNEQFF. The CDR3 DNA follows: TGCGCCAGCAGCGGACTAGCGCTCAGCTCCTACAATGAGCAGTTCTTC. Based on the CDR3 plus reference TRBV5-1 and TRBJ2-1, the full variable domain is KAGVTQTPRYLIKTRGQQVTLSCSPISGHRSVSWYQQTPGQGLQFLFEYFSETQRNKGNFPGRFSGRQFSNSRSEMNVSTLELGDSALYLCASSGLALSSYNEQFFGPGTRLTVL.

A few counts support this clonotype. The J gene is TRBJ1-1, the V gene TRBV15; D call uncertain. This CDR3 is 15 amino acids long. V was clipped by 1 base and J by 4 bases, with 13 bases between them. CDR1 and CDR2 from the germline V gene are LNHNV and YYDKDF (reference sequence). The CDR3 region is CATSRVGIHSTEAFF. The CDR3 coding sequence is TGTGCCACCAGCAGAGTGGGGATACACAGCACTGAAGCTTTCTTT.

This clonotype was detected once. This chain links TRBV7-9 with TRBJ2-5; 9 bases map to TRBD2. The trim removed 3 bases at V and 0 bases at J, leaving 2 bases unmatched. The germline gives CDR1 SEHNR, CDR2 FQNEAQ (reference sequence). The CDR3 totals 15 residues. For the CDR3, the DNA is TGTGCCAGCAGCTTTACTAGCGGGTACCAAGAGACCCAGTACTTC. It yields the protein CASSFTSGYQETQYF.

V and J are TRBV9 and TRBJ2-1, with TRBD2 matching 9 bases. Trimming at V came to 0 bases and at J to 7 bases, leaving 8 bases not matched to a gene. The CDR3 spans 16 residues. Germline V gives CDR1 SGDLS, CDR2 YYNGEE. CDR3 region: CASSVVSLAGNNEQFF. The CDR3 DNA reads TGTGCCAGCAGCGTAGTAAGCCTAGCGGGAAATAATGAGCAGTTCTTC.

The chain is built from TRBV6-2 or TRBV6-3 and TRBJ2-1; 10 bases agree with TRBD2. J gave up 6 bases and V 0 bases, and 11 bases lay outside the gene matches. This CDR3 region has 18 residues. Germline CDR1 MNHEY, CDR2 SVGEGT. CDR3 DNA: TGTGCCAGCAGTTACTCCGCCCGGCTAGCGGGAGCGGTCAATGAGCAGTTCTTC. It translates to CASSYSARLAGAVNEQFF.

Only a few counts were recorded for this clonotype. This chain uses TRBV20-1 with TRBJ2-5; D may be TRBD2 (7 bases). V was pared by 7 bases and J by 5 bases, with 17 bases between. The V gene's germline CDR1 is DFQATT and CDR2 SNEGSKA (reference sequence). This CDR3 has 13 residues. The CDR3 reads CSVREGVGETQYF. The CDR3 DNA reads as TGCAGTGTCAGGGAGGGGGTTGGTGAGACCCAGTACTTC.

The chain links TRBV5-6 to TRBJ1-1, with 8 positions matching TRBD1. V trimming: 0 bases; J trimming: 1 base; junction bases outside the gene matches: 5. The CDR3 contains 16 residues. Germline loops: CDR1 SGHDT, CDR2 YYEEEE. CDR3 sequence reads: CASSLVDRGRNTEAFF. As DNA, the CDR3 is TGTGCCAGCAGCTTGGTTGACAGGGGAAGGAACACTGAAGCTTTCTTT. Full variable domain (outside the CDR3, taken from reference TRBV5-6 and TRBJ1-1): DAGVTQSPTHLIKTRGQQVTLRCSPKSGHDTVSWYQQALGQGPQFIFQYYEEEERQRGNFPDRFSGHQFPNYSSELNVNALLLGDSALYLCASSLVDRGRNTEAFFGQGTRLTVV.

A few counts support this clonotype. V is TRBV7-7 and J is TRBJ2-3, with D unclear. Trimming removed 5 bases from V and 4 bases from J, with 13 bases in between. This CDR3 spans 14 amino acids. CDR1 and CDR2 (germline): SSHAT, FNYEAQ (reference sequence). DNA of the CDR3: TGTGCCAGCAGCCCCTACCCAAGCGCAGATACGCAGTATTTT. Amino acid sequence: CASSPYPSADTQYF.

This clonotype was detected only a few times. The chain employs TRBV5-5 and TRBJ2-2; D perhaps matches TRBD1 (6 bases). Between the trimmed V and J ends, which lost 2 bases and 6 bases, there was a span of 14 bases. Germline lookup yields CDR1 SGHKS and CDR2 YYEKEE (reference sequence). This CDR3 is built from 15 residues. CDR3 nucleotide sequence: TGTGCCAGCAGCTTAACGCAGGGGACGGCCGGGGAGCTGTTTTTT. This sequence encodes CASSLTQGTAGELFF.

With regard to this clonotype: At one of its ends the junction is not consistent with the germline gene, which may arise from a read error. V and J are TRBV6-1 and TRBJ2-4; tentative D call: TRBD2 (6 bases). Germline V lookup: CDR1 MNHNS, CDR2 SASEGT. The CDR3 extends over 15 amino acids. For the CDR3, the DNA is TGTGCCAGCAGTGCTTATAGCGGATACAAAAACAGTCAGTACTTC. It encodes CASSAYSGYKNSQYF.

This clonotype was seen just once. CDR3: CASSQDGTRGNEQFF. CDR3 in DNA: TGTGCCAGCAGCCAAGACGGGACTAGAGGCAATGAGCAGTTCTTC. This chain uses TRBV4-2 with TRBJ2-1; 8 bases are a match to TRBD2. V dropped 0 bases and J dropped 6; count of bases not matched to a gene: 4. Germline assignment: CDR1 LGHNA and CDR2 YNFKEQ. This CDR3 is 15 amino acids long.

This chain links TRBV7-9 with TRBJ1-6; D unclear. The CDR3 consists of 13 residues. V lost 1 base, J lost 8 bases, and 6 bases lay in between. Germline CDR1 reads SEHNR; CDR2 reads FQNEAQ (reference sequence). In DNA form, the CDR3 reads TGTGCCAGCAGCTTAGTTTTGGATTCACCCCTCCACTTT. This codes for CASSLVLDSPLHF.

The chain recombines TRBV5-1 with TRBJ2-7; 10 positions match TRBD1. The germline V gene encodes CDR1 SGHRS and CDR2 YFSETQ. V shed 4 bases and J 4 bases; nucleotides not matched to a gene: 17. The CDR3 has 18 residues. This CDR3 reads CASSTGPGTGVVGYEQYV. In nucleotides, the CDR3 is TGCGCCAGCAGCACAGGCCCCGGGACAGGGGTCGTCGGATACGAGCAGTACGTC.

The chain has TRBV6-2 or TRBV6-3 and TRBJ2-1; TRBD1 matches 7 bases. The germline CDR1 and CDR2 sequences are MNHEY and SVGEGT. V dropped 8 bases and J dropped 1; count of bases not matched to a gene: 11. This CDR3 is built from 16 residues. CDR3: CASRPTGQRSYNEQFF. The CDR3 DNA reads TGTGCCAGCCGACCGACAGGGCAGAGGTCCTACAATGAGCAGTTCTTC.

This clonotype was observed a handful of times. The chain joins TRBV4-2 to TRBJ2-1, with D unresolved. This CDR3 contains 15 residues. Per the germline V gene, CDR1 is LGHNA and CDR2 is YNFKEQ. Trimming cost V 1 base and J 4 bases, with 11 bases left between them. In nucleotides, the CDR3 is TGTGCCAGCAGCCAAGGAACCGACGCGTACAATGAGCAGTTCTTC. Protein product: CASSQGTDAYNEQFF.

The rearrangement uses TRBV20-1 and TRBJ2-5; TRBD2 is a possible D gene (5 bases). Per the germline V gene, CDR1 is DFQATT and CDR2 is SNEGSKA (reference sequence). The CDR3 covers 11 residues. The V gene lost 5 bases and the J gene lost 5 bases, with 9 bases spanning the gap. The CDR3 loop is CSARLAETQYF. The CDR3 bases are TGCAGTGCTCGTTTAGCGGAGACCCAGTACTTC.

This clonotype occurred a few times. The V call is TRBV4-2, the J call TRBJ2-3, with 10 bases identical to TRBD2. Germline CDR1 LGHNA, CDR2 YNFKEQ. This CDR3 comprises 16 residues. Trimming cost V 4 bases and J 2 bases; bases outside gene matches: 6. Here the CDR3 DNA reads TGTGCCAGCAGCCGGTTAGCGGGAGGCCCCACAGATACGCAGTATTTT. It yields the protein CASSRLAGGPTDTQYF.

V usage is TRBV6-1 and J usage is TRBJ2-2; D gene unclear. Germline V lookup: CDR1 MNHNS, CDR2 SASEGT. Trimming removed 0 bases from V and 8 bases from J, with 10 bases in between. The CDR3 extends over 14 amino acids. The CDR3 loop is CASSEALVPGELFF. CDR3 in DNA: TGTGCCAGCAGTGAAGCCTTGGTACCTGGGGAGCTGTTTTTT.

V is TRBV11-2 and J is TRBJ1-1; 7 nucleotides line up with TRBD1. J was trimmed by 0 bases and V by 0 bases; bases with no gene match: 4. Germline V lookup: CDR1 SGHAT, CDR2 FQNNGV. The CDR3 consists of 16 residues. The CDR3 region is CASSLDHGQVNTEAFF. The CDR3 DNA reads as TGTGCCAGCAGCTTAGATCACGGACAGGTGAACACTGAAGCTTTCTTT.

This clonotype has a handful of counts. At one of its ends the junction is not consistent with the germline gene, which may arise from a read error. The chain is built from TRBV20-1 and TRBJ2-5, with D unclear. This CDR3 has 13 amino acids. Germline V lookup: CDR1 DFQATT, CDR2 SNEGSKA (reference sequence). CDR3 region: CSAPETDQGTQYF. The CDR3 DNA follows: TGCAGTGCCCCCGAGACGGACCAAGGGACCCAGTACTTC.

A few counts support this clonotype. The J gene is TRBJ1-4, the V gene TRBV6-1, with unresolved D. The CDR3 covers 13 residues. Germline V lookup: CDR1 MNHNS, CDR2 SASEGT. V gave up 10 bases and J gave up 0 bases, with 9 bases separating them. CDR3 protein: CATASATNEKLFF. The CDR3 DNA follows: TGTGCCACCGCCTCTGCAACTAATGAAAAACTGTTTTTT.

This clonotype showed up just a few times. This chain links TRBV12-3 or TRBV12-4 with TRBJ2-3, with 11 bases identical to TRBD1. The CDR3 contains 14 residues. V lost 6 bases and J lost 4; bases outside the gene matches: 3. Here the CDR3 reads CASRRDRGADTQYF. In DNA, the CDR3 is TGTGCCAGCAGAAGGGACAGGGGGGCAGATACGCAGTATTTT.

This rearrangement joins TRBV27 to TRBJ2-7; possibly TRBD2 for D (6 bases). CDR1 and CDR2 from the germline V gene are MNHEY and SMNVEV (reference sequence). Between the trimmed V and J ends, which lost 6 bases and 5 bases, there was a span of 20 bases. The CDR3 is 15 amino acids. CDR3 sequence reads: CASSPGLPPGDEQYV. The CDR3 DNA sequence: TGTGCCAGCAGCCCGGGACTCCCTCCAGGAGACGAGCAGTACGTC.

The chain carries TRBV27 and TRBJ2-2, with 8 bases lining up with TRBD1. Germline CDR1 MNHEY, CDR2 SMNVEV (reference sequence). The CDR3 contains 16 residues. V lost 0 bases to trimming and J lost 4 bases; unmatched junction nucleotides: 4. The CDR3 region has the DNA TGTGCCAGCAGTTTATCAGGGACAGGAGTCACCGGGGAGCTGTTTTTT. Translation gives CASSLSGTGVTGELFF.

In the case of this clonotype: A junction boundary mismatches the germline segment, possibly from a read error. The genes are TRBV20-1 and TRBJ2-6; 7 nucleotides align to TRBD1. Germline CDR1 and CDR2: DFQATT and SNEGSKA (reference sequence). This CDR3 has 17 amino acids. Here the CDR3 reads CSAPTSGQPAGANGLTF. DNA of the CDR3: TGCAGTGCTCCCACGTCGGGACAGCCGGCCGGGGCCAACGGCCTGACTTTC.

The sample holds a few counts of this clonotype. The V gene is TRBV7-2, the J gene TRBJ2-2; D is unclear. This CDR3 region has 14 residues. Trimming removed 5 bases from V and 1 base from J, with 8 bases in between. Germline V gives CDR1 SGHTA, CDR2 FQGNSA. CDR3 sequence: CASSHKLNTGELFF. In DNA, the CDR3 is TGTGCCAGCAGCCACAAACTGAACACCGGGGAGCTGTTTTTT.

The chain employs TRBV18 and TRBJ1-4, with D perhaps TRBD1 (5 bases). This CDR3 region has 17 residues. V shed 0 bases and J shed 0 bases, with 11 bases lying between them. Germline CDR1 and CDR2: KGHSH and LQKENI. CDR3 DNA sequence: TGTGCCAGCTCACCACCGACAGTCCAGGCAACTAATGAAAAACTGTTTTTT. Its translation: CASSPPTVQATNEKLFF.